The 32 T cell receptor beta chains below come from one sample, sequenced in a study of response to subunit inactivated influenza vaccine. TCRdb re-derived calls from the RT-PCR reads in MiXCR, one entry per CDR3 protein. The data show hundreds of thousands of distinct CDR3 sequences, roughly 10% seen once. This sample also belongs to another study, concerning T cells expressing NK-cell markers. That investigation notes: TCR beta cDNA was made by 5'RACE template switching with UMIs.

The sequencing used PBMCs from blood, collected on the day of vaccination. The receptors shown here come from a man aged 45-65 years who received an inactivated influenza vaccine.

This chain joins TRBV5-1 and TRBJ2-5; 14 nucleotides match TRBD2. The CDR3 is made up of 18 amino acids. The trim removed 0 bases at V and 4 bases at J, leaving 8 bases unmatched. The germline V gene has CDR1 SGHRS and CDR2 YFSETQ. CDR3 sequence: CASSLAPTSGGAPETQYF. DNA of the CDR3: TGCGCCAGCAGCTTGGCCCCGACTAGCGGGGGGGCACCAGAGACCCAGTACTTC.

A few counts support this clonotype. The gene calls are TRBV4-3 and TRBJ2-3; D unclear. The CDR3 runs to 15 residues. The V end lost 0 bases, the J end lost 0 bases, and 7 bases lay between the germline ends. Germline V gives CDR1 LGHNA, CDR2 YSLEER. In DNA, the CDR3 is TGCGCCAGCAGCCAAGAGGCTGCTAGCACAGATACGCAGTATTTT. Protein product: CASSQEAASTDTQYF.

This clonotype was found many times. The chain employs TRBV5-1 and TRBJ2-1; 9 bases map to TRBD1. Germline V lookup: CDR1 SGHRS, CDR2 YFSETQ. The CDR3 is 15 residues long. J gave up 7 bases and V 2 bases, and 7 bases lay outside the gene matches. Here the CDR3 DNA reads TGCGCCAGCAGCTTACAGGGGGCGGGTGGGAATGAGCAGTTCTTC. This gives the protein CASSLQGAGGNEQFF.

The rearrangement joins TRBV5-1 to TRBJ2-7; D possibly corresponds to TRBD2 (6 bases). This CDR3 is 12 amino acids long. Looked up from germline, CDR1 is SGHRS and CDR2 is YFSETQ. Trimming shortened V by 6 bases and J by 6 bases, and 13 bases separated the two germline ends. This CDR3 is CASKLVGGEQYF. The CDR3 DNA is TGCGCCAGCAAGCTTGTGGGGGGCGAGCAGTACTTC.

Ten or more counts support this clonotype. V is TRBV18 and J is TRBJ2-2; TRBD2 is a possible D gene (6 bases). Germline CDR1 KGHSH, CDR2 LQKENI. V was cut by 2 bases and J by 0 bases, with 13 bases left in between. The CDR3 is 17 residues long. The CDR3 bases are TGTGCCAGCTCACCAGGGACCGGGGGTCCGAACACCGGGGAGCTGTTTTTT. Protein: CASSPGTGGPNTGELFF. The full variable domain, completed using reference TRBV18 and TRBJ2-2, is NAGVMQNPRHLVRRRGQEARLRCSPMKGHSHVYWYRQLPEEGLKFMVYLQKENIIDESGMPKERFSAEFPKEGPSILRIQQVVRGDSAAYFCASSPGTGGPNTGELFFGEGSRLTVL.

The chain joins TRBV20-1 to TRBJ1-1; D unclear. The V gene's germline CDR1 is DFQATT and CDR2 SNEGSKA (reference sequence). The CDR3 sequence is 12 residues long. Trimming left V 5 bases short and J 1 base short, with 8 bases between. CDR3 DNA: TGCAGTGCTCTTAAGACGAACACTGAAGCTTTCTTT. Amino acid sequence: CSALKTNTEAFF.

V is TRBV5-1 and J is TRBJ2-1; D may be TRBD1 or TRBD2 (5 bases each). V lost 2 bases to trimming and J lost 2 bases, with 11 bases between them. Germline lookup yields CDR1 SGHRS and CDR2 YFSETQ. The CDR3 runs 15 residues. CDR3 region: CASSLGDGPYNEQFF. The CDR3 DNA is TGCGCCAGCAGCTTAGGGGACGGACCCTACAATGAGCAGTTCTTC.

The rearrangement uses TRBV20-1 and TRBJ2-1, with 7 nucleotides matching TRBD2. CDR3 size: 14 residues. With 3 bases clipped from V and 9 bases from J, the junction kept 11 bases outside the gene matches. Germline V gene data show CDR1 as DFQATT and CDR2 as SNEGSKA (reference sequence). The DNA of the CDR3 is TGCAGTGCTAGTACCAGCCGGGGGGTTAGTGAGCAGTTCTTC. It codes for CSASTSRGVSEQFF.

This clonotype came up a few times. The chain combines TRBV5-1 with TRBJ2-2, with D uncertain. The CDR3 totals 15 residues. Germline V gene lookup returns CDR1 SGHRS and CDR2 YFSETQ. V was clipped by 1 base and J by 6 bases, with 13 bases between them. The CDR3 here is CASSLRPASAGELFF. For the CDR3, the DNA is TGCGCCAGCAGCTTGCGTCCGGCTTCTGCCGGGGAGCTGTTTTTT.

The rearrangement uses TRBV9 and TRBJ2-5; D gene unclear. Germline V CDR1 and CDR2: SGDLS, YYNGEE. CDR3 size: 15 residues. Trimming removed 0 bases from V and 5 bases from J, with 14 bases in between. CDR3 coding DNA: TGTGCCAGCAGCGTAGAGGTGTCTGTGGGGGAGACCCAGTACTTC. Amino acids: CASSVEVSVGETQYF. Complete variable domain (other parts from reference TRBV9 and TRBJ2-5): DSGVTQTPKHLITATGQRVTLRCSPRSGDLSVYWYQQSLDQGLQFLIQYYNGEERAKGNILERFSAQQFPDLHSELNLSSLELGDSALYFCASSVEVSVGETQYFGPGTRLLVL.

J is TRBJ2-7 and V is TRBV12-3 or TRBV12-4; no clear D gene. V lost 7 bases, J lost 3 bases, and 13 bases lay in between. The CDR3 loop spans 13 amino acids. The CDR3 coding sequence is TGTGCCAGCACCAGAGACACTTACTACGAGCAGTACTTC. This codes for CASTRDTYYEQYF.

The chain has TRBV20-1 and TRBJ1-1; D is uncertain. Germline V CDR1 and CDR2: DFQATT, SNEGSKA (reference sequence). V dropped 3 bases and J dropped 5 bases, with 16 bases sitting between them. This CDR3 comprises 14 residues. CDR3 sequence: CSASPTSGETEAFF. DNA of the CDR3: TGCAGTGCTAGCCCCACTAGTGGAGAAACTGAAGCTTTCTTT.

This clonotype was seen a handful of times. DNA for the CDR3: TGTGCCAGCAGCCAAGATCAGGGGCGCACAGATACGCAGTATTTT. This sequence encodes CASSQDQGRTDTQYF. The chain recombines TRBV4-2 with TRBJ2-3, with D perhaps TRBD1 (6 bases). The V gene's germline CDR1 is LGHNA and CDR2 YNFKEQ. V shed 0 bases and J shed 1 base, with 8 bases lying between them. This CDR3 has 15 residues.

This clonotype came up a few times. This sequence joins TRBV7-6 and TRBJ2-1, with 9 bases fitting TRBD1. The CDR3 is made up of 15 amino acids. Germline trimming cut 5 bases from V and 6 bases from J; bases unmatched to any gene: 8. Germline lookup yields CDR1 SGHVS and CDR2 FNYEAQ. The CDR3 DNA follows: TGTGCCAGCAGCAGCACAGGGGGCTCCGGCAATGAGCAGTTCTTC. Encoded protein: CASSSTGGSGNEQFF. The full variable domain, with the rest looked up from reference TRBV7-6 and TRBJ2-1, is GAGVSQSPRYKVTKRGQDVALRCDPISGHVSLYWYRQALGQGPEFLTYFNYEAQQDKSGLPNDRFSAERPEGSISTLTIQRTEQRDSAMYRCASSSTGGSGNEQFFGPGTRLTVL.

This clonotype was counted at least ten times. The chain carries TRBV20-1 and TRBJ2-3; D remains unclear. The V gene lost 6 bases and the J gene lost 6 bases, with 13 bases spanning the gap. In germline, CDR1 is DFQATT, CDR2 SNEGSKA (reference sequence). The CDR3 spans 12 residues. The CDR3: CSAKGLWDTQYF. Here the CDR3 DNA reads TGCAGTGCCAAGGGATTATGGGATACGCAGTATTTT.

V gene TRBV7-9 combines with J gene TRBJ2-3; D ambiguous. The V and J ends lost 1 base and 0 bases respectively, with 11 bases between them. CDR1 SEHNR and CDR2 FQNEAQ come from the germline V gene (reference sequence). This CDR3 spans 16 amino acids. As DNA, the CDR3 is TGTGCCAGCAGCTTAGATCTTGTGCGGAGCACAGATACGCAGTATTTT. Translating gives CASSLDLVRSTDTQYF.

This clonotype showed up just a few times. V gene TRBV5-1 combines with J gene TRBJ2-7; the match to TRBD2 covers 7 bases. The germline CDR1 and CDR2 sequences are SGHRS and YFSETQ. V was clipped by 0 bases and J by 1 base; unmatched bases: 4. This CDR3 region has 15 residues. The CDR3 region has the DNA TGCGCCAGCAGCTTGGTGAGCGGGACTTCCTACGAGCAGTACTTC. Amino acids: CASSLVSGTSYEQYF. The complete variable domain, with remaining parts taken from reference TRBV5-1 and TRBJ2-7, reads KAGVTQTPRYLIKTRGQQVTLSCSPISGHRSVSWYQQTPGQGLQFLFEYFSETQRNKGNFPGRFSGRQFSNSRSEMNVSTLELGDSALYLCASSLVSGTSYEQYFGPGTRLTVT.

The V and J genes are TRBV27 and TRBJ2-5, with 9 positions matching TRBD2. Germline assignment: CDR1 MNHEY and CDR2 SMNVEV (reference sequence). This CDR3 spans 15 amino acids. The V segment lost 2 bases and the J segment 1 base; nucleotides outside the gene matches: 2. The CDR3: CASSLSGRPQETQYF. In DNA form, the CDR3 reads TGTGCCAGCAGTTTAAGCGGGAGGCCCCAAGAGACCCAGTACTTC.

The chain carries TRBV28 and TRBJ2-7; 13 bases fit TRBD2. In germline, CDR1 is MDHEN, CDR2 SYDVKM. With 7 bases clipped from V and 3 bases from J, the junction kept 6 bases outside the gene matches. The CDR3 has 15 residues. The CDR3 reads CASNQGLAGYYEQYF. Here the CDR3 DNA reads TGTGCCAGCAACCAGGGACTAGCGGGGTACTACGAGCAGTACTTC.

This clonotype appeared many times. The chain joins TRBV5-1 to TRBJ2-4, with unresolved D. V was shortened by 1 base and J by 8 bases, with 13 bases between the two germline ends. Germline values: CDR1 SGHRS, CDR2 YFSETQ. The CDR3 sequence is 14 residues long. CDR3 sequence reads: CASSLIQITDIQYF. CDR3 sequence (DNA): TGCGCCAGCAGCTTGATCCAGATAACGGACATTCAGTACTTC.

In DNA form, the CDR3 reads TGTGCCAGCAGCCATGCTAGCGGGACTTACAATGAGCAGTTCTTC. Its protein is CASSHASGTYNEQFF. The V call is TRBV5-6, the J call TRBJ2-1, with TRBD2 identical over 9 bases. The CDR3 has 15 residues. Germline V gene lookup returns CDR1 SGHDT and CDR2 YYEEEE. V gave up 4 bases and J gave up 4 bases; unmatched junction bases: 6.

Only a few counts were recorded for this clonotype. J is TRBJ2-7 and V is TRBV5-1; D gene uncertain. The germline V and J ends were trimmed by 3 bases and 3 bases, with 10 bases remaining between them. CDR1 is SGHRS and CDR2 is YFSETQ in the germline V gene. The length of the CDR3 is 13 residues. The CDR3 reads CASSSNVNYEQYF. The CDR3 coding sequence is TGCGCCAGCAGCTCAAACGTGAACTACGAGCAGTACTTC.

The sample holds many counts of this clonotype. The CDR3 spells CASGTGELFF. The CDR3 coding sequence is TGTGCCAGCGGGACCGGGGAGCTGTTTTTT. The chain employs TRBV12-3 or TRBV12-4 and TRBJ2-2, with no clear D. This CDR3 is built from 10 residues. Trimming removed 8 bases from V and 5 bases from J, with 3 bases in between.

This clonotype was found many times. V usage is TRBV28 and J usage is TRBJ2-7, with TRBD2 as a possible D gene (5 bases). CDR1 MDHEN and CDR2 SYDVKM come from the germline V gene. The V end lost 4 bases, the J end lost 3 bases, and 7 bases lay between the germline ends. The CDR3 has 12 residues. CDR3 nucleotides: TGTGCCAGCAGTTCCGGGGACTACGAGCAGTACTTC. Protein product: CASSSGDYEQYF.

CDR3 loop: CASSEWQLGMGGELFF. The CDR3, as DNA: TGTGCCAGCAGTGAATGGCAGCTAGGGATGGGCGGGGAGCTGTTTTTT. V usage is TRBV2 and J usage is TRBJ2-2; D is unresolved. This CDR3 spans 16 amino acids. The V end lost 2 bases, the J end lost 7 bases, and 17 bases lay between the germline ends. From germline, CDR1 is SNHLY and CDR2 FYNNEI.

V is TRBV5-1 and J is TRBJ2-2; perhaps TRBD2 as D (5 bases). V lost 2 bases, J lost 5 bases, and 13 bases lay in between. Germline V lookup: CDR1 SGHRS, CDR2 YFSETQ. The CDR3 has 15 residues. CDR3 sequence: CASSLRMRGTGELFF. DNA for the CDR3: TGCGCCAGCAGCTTACGCATGCGAGGGACCGGGGAGCTGTTTTTT.

This clonotype has a handful of counts. The rearrangement links TRBV28 to TRBJ2-2, with 15 positions matching TRBD2. Germline trimming cut 5 bases from V and 4 bases from J; bases unmatched to any gene: 11. In germline, CDR1 is MDHEN, CDR2 SYDVKM. The CDR3 length is 19 residues. In nucleotides, the CDR3 is TGTGCCAGCAGTACCTTCGGACTAGCGGGGGGGCCAGGCACCGGGGAGCTGTTTTTT. It codes for CASSTFGLAGGPGTGELFF. Drawing the rest from reference TRBV28 and TRBJ2-2, the complete variable domain is DVKVTQSSRYLVKRTGEKVFLECVQDMDHENMFWYRQDPGLGLRLIYFSYDVKMKEKGDIPEGYSVSREKKERFSLILESASTNQTSMYLCASSTFGLAGGPGTGELFFGEGSRLTVL.

The J gene is TRBJ2-5, the V gene TRBV10-3, with 10 bases lining up with TRBD2. CDR1 and CDR2 (germline): ENHRY, SYGVKD. Trimming at V came to 0 bases and at J to 5 bases, leaving 3 bases not matched to a gene. The CDR3 has 15 residues. The CDR3 DNA is TGTGCCATCAGTGAGTCGAGCGGGAGGGGTGAGACCCAGTACTTC. It specifies CAISESSGRGETQYF.

The rearrangement links TRBV15 to TRBJ2-2, with 10 bases aligning to TRBD2. Germline V lookup: CDR1 LNHNV, CDR2 YYDKDF (reference sequence). V lost 1 base and J lost 8; bases outside the gene matches: 10. The CDR3 extends over 17 amino acids. CDR3 sequence reads: CATSRVVASGRTGELFF. DNA for the CDR3: TGTGCCACCAGCAGAGTCGTGGCTAGCGGGAGAACGGGGGAGCTGTTTTTT.

This clonotype was seen only a few times. The rearrangement joins TRBV10-3 to TRBJ2-3; a possible D gene is TRBD1 (5 bases). V was cut by 6 bases and J by 1 base, with 14 bases left in between. This CDR3 spans 15 amino acids. Germline CDR1 is ENHRY and CDR2 is SYGVKD. The CDR3 region is CAIRTVGQGTDTQYF. The CDR3 nucleotides read TGTGCCATCAGGACAGTTGGCCAGGGCACAGATACGCAGTATTTT.

V usage is TRBV6-5 and J usage is TRBJ2-7, with a weak D call TRBD2 (7 bases). Trimming left V 1 base short and J 7 bases short, with 17 bases between. Germline V gene sequence: CDR1 MNHEY, CDR2 SVGAGI. CDR3 length equals 15 residues. CDR3 DNA sequence: TGTGCCAGCAGTTACTTCCGGCAGGGGAGGGAGGAGCAGTACTTC. Amino acids: CASSYFRQGREEQYF.

The chain is built from TRBV6-2 or TRBV6-3 and TRBJ1-3; no firm D call. The germline V gene has CDR1 MNHEY and CDR2 SVGEGT. This CDR3 comprises 14 residues. Trimming took off 5 bases at V and 0 bases at J, with 8 bases between the two ends. The CDR3 reads CASSTAISGNTIYF. The CDR3 DNA sequence: TGTGCCAGCAGTACCGCTATCTCTGGAAACACCATATATTTT.